This TCR beta chain was found in a study of T-cell memory formation after mild COVID-19. Background on the study: Largely donor-specific sequence clusters came from a couple of donors. General observations from the study: Clones which contracted sat mainly in CM and EM if CD4+, and in EMRA if CD8+. In second-wave clones peaking day 37, SARS-CoV-2 specificity remained unconfirmed.

This clonotype has only a few counts. Its matching antigen is unknown. After 5'RACE with constant-segment primers, TCR alpha and TCR beta cDNA libraries carrying sample barcodes and UMIs were obtained. TCRdb re-derived calls from the 5' RACE reads in MiXCR, one entry per CDR3 protein. The sample gives under 200,000 distinct CDR3 sequences, under 14% of which show up once; 3.5% to 4% is in the top ten. This clonotype was obtained from a man between 18 and 29 years old who had mild COVID-19 (a few samples of this study predate the infection). Cell type and time point are not known. Sequencing used PBMCs or a T cell subset sorted from them (not recorded which).

CDR3 sequence: CASSYSMGLVQPQHF. In nucleotides, the CDR3 is TGTGCCAGCAGTTACTCGATGGGGCTAGTGCAGCCCCAGCATTTT. The gene calls are TRBV6-2 or TRBV6-3 and TRBJ1-5; possibly TRBD1 for D (5 bases). The CDR3 loop spans 15 amino acids. The V gene lost 0 bases and the J gene lost 7 bases, with 13 bases spanning the gap. Per germline, CDR1 MNHEY and CDR2 SVGEGT.